The entry below gives a single T cell receptor beta chain sequence along with its context. Its cognate antigen is unknown. This CDR3 has 15 residues. Germline assignment: CDR1 MNHNS and CDR2 SASEGT. V was cut by 6 bases and J by 1 base, with 15 bases left in between. The table came from immunoSEQ multiplex PCR; TCRdb's copy has only in-frame clones and leaves some out. The sample has about 64,000 clones, around 90% seen once. This sample stems from a study of OX40 agonist ivuxolimab in advanced cancers. Study at large: Dosing consisted of intravenous ivuxolimab at 0.01 to 10 mg/kg every 2 weeks. Three patients got partial responses; one had hepatocellular carcinoma and two had cutaneous melanoma. Dose-escalation patients' cancers were hepatocellular carcinoma, melanoma, renal cell or head and neck cancer.

General study points: CD4+ and CD8+ T cells in blood underwent clonal expansion by week 6 at 0.1 to 3.0 mg/kg.

The sequence was collected from an adult with an advanced solid tumor such as melanoma, head and neck, liver or kidney cancer. The specimen was CD4+ or CD8+ T cells sorted from blood, collected in a trial of the OX40 agonist ivuxolimab. The chain employs TRBV6-1 and TRBJ2-5, with D perhaps TRBD1 (6 bases). The CDR3 DNA reads TGTGCCAGCAGCCTTAACCTGGACAGCCAAGAGACCCAGTACTTC. As protein: CASSLNLDSQETQYF.